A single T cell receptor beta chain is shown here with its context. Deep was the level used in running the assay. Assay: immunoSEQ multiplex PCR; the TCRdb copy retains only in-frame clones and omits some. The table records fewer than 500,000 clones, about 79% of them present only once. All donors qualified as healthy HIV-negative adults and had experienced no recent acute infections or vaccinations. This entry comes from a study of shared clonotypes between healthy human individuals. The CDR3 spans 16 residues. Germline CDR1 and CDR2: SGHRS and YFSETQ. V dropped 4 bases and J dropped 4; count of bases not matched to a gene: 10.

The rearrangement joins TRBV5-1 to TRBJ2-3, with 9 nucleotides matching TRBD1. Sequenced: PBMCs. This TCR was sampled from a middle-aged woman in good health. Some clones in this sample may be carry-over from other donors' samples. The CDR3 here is CASSLGQGNIADTQYF. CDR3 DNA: TGCGCCAGCAGCCTAGGACAGGGGAATATCGCAGATACGCAGTATTTT.